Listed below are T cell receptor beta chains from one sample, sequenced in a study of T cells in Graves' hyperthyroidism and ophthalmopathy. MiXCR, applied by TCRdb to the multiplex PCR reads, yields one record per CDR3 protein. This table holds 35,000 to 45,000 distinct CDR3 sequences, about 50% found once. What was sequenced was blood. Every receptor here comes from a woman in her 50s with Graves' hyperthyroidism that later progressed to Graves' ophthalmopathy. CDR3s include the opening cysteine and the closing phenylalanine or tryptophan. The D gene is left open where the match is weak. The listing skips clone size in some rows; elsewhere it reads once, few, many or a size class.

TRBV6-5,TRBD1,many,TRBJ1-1,TGTGCCAGCAGTTACTCAAGGGGGCCCCCGAACACTGAAGCTTTCTTT,CASSYSRGPPNTEAFF
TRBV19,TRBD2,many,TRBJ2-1,TGTGCCAGTAGTGTACGACTAGCGGGAGGCTGGAATGAGCAGTTCTTC,CASSVRLAGGWNEQFF
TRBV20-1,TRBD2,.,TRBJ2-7,TGCAGTGCGAGAAGACTAGCGGAGGCCTACGAGCAGTACTTC,CSARRLAEAYEQYF
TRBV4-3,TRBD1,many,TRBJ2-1,TGCGCCAGCAGCCGACGAAAGGGACAGGGGGCCGATGAGCAGTTCTTC,CASSRRKGQGADEQFF
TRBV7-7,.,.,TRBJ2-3,TGTGCTAGCAGCTCCGGGACATCTGGCATAGATACGCAGTATTTT,CASSSGTSGIDTQYF
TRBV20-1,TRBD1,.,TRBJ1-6,TGCAGTGCTAGAGATCCACGGACAGGGGGGGGTAATTCACCCCTCCACTTT,CSARDPRTGGGNSPLHF
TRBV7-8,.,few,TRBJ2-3,TGTGCCAGCAGCCCAAGACACGACACAGATACGCAGTATTTT,CASSPRHDTDTQYF
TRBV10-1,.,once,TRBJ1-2,TGCGCCACGGGGGTCCTCGACTATGGCTACACCTTC,CATGVLDYGYTF
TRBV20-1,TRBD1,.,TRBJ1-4,TGCAGTGCTAGCAAGTCAGGGGGGAATGAAAAACTGTTTTTT,CSASKSGGNEKLFF
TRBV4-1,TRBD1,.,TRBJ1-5,TGCGCCAGCAACCCCAGTCAGGGGGCGGGCGAGACCCAGCATTTT,CASNPSQGAGETQHF
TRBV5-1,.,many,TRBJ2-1,TGCGCCAGCAGCTTAGGGACAATCAATGAGCAGTTCTTC,CASSLGTINEQFF
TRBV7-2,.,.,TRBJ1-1,TGTGCCAGCAGCTTAGCATTACCCCTGCTTACGGGGGAGAAAGATGAAGCTTTCTTT,CASSLALPLLTGEKDEAFF
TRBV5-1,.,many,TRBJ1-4,TGCGCCAGCAGCTTGGGCGGGCAGCCAAATGAAAAACTGTTTTTT,CASSLGGQPNEKLFF
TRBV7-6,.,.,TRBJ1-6,TGTGCCAGCAGCCCACAGGACGAGGGTTCACCCCTCCACTTT,CASSPQDEGSPLHF
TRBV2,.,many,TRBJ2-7,TGTGCCAGCAGGGCCCGGGACGGAGCCTACGAGCAGTACTTC,CASRARDGAYEQYF
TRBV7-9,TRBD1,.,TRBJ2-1,TGTGCCACCCGGGACAGGGGGTTTGGGGAGCAGTTCTTC,CATRDRGFGEQFF
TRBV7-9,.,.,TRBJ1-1,TGTGCCAGCAGTCTCAGTTACAAGGCTAGCGGGAGGGCCGGGGTGGTGATGAGGAACACTGAAGCTTTCTTT,CASSLSYKASGRAGVVMRNTEAFF
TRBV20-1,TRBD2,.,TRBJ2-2,TGCAGTGCGGACGAGACAGGACTAGCGGGAGTAACGAACACCGGGGAGCTGTTTTTT,CSADETGLAGVTNTGELFF